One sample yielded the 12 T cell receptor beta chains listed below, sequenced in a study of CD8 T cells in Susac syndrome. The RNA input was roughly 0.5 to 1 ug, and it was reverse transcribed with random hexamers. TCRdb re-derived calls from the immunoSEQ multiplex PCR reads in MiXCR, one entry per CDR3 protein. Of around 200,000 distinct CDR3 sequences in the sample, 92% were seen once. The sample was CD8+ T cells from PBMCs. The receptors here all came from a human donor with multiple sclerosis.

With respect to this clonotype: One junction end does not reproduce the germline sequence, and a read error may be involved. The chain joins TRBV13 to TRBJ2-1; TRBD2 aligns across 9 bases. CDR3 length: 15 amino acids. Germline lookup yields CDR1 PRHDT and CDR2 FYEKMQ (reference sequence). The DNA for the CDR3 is TGTGTCAGCAGCCCCATAGCGGGAGTTTACAATGAGCAGTTCTTC. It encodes CVSSPIAGVYNEQFF.

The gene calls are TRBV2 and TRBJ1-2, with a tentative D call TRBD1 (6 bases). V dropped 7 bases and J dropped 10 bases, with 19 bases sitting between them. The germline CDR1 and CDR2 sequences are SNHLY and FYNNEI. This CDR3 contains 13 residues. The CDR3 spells CASIGTSGLFYTF. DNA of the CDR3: TGTGCCAGCATTGGGACATCGGGGCTATTCTACACCTTC.

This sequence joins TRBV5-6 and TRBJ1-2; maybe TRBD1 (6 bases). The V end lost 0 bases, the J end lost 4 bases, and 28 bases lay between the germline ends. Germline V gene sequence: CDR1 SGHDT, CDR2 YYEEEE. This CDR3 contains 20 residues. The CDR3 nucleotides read TGTGCCAGCAGCTTGGCGAATTTGGTCGACAGGCATACCGAGATCTATGGCTACACCTTC. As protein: CASSLANLVDRHTEIYGYTF. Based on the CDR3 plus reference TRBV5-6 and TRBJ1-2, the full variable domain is DAGVTQSPTHLIKTRGQQVTLRCSPKSGHDTVSWYQQALGQGPQFIFQYYEEEERQRGNFPDRFSGHQFPNYSSELNVNALLLGDSALYLCASSLANLVDRHTEIYGYTFGSGTRLTVV.

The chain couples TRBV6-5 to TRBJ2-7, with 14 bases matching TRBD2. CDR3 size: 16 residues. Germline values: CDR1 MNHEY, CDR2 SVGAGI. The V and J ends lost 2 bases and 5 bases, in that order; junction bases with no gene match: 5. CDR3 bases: TGTGCCAGCAGTTACAGGGGGACTAGCGGGAGACACGAGCAGTACTTC. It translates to CASSYRGTSGRHEQYF.

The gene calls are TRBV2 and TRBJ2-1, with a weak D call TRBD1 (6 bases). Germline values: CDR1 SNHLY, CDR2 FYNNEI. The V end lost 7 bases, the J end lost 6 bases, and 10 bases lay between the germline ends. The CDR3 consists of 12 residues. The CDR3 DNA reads TGTGCCAGCATGGGACACTCCAATGAGCAGTTCTTC. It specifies CASMGHSNEQFF.

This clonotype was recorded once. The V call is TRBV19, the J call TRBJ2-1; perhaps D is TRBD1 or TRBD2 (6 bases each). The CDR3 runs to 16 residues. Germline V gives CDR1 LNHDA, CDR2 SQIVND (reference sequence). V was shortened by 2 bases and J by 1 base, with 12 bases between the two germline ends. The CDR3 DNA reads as TGTGCCAGTAGTATATGGGGGGCGCGTTCCTACAATGAGCAGTTCTTC. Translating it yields CASSIWGARSYNEQFF.

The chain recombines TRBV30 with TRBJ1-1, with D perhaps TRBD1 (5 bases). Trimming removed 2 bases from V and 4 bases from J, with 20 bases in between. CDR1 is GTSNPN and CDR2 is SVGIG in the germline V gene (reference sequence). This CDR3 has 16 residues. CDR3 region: CAWSPEWGSPRTEAFF. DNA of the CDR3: TGTGCCTGGAGTCCTGAATGGGGCAGTCCGCGCACTGAAGCTTTCTTT.

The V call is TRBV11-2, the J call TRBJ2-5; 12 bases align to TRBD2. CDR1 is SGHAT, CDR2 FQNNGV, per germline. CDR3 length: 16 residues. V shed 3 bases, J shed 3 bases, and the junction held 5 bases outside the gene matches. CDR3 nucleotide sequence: TGTGCCAGCAGCTTCCCCAGGACTAGCGGGAAAGAGACCCAGTACTTC. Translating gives CASSFPRTSGKETQYF.

CDR3 residues: CASSEQRSGTDTQYF. The CDR3 DNA reads TGTGCCAGCAGCGAACAACGATCAGGCACAGATACGCAGTATTTT. This chain uses TRBV11-2 with TRBJ2-3; D call uncertain. The CDR3 runs to 15 residues. Germline V gene sequence: CDR1 SGHAT, CDR2 FQNNGV. Trimming took off 5 bases at V and 1 base at J, with 13 bases between the two ends.

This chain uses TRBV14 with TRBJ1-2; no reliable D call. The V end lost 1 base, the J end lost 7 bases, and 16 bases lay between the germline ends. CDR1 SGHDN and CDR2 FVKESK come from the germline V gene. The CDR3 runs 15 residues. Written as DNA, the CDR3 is TGTGCCAGCAGCCAAGTTTTTCCGACCAGAGGTGGCTACACCTTC. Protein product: CASSQVFPTRGGYTF.

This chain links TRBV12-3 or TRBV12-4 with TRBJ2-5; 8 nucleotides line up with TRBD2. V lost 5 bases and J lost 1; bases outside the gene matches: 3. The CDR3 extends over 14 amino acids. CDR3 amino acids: CASSTTSGQETQYF. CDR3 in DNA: TGTGCCAGCAGTACCACTAGCGGCCAAGAGACCCAGTACTTC.

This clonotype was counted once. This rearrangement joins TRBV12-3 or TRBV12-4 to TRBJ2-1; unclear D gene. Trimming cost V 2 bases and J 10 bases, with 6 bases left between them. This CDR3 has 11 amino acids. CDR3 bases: TGTGCCAGCAGTTTAACGTGGGAGCAGTTCTTC. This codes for CASSLTWEQFF.